Shown below are 15 T cell receptor beta chains from a single sample sequenced in a study of T cells after yellow fever vaccination. TCRdb passed the 5' RACE reads through MiXCR, listing each CDR3 protein once. The sample holds roughly 400,000 distinct CDR3 sequences, approximately 19% seen once. This specimen consisted of PBMCs, obtained before the yellow fever booster vaccination. The receptors originated from a man aged 18 to 35 who received the YFV17D yellow fever vaccine.

CDR3 region: CASHSAGGNYEQYF. The CDR3 DNA is TGTGCCAGCCACTCGGCAGGGGGCAACTACGAGCAGTACTTC. The V gene is TRBV6-1, the J gene TRBJ2-7; TRBD1 matches at 8 bases. V lost 8 bases to trimming and J lost 3 bases; unmatched junction nucleotides: 9. This CDR3 region has 14 residues. Germline V gene data show CDR1 as MNHNS and CDR2 as SASEGT.

This clonotype appeared a few times. The J gene is TRBJ2-5, the V gene TRBV15; D might be TRBD2 (6 bases). The CDR3 has 14 amino acids. Trimming removed 1 base at V and 3 bases at J, with 9 bases between. CDR1 and CDR2 (germline): LNHNV, YYDKDF (reference sequence). CDR3 nucleotide sequence: TGTGCCACCAGCAGAGCACCGGGGGAAGAGACCCAGTACTTC. Encoded protein: CATSRAPGEETQYF.

In its sample, this clonotype was seen a few times. In nucleotides, the CDR3 is TGTGCCAGCAGCTCCTTGCGGGGAAGAGGTGGTGAGCAGTTCTTC. Residues: CASSSLRGRGGEQFF. The V gene is TRBV7-9, the J gene TRBJ2-1; D might be TRBD2 (6 bases). V dropped 4 bases and J dropped 9 bases, with 19 bases sitting between them. CDR3 length equals 15 residues. Germline assignment: CDR1 SEHNR and CDR2 FQNEAQ (reference sequence). The full variable domain, with the rest looked up from reference TRBV7-9 and TRBJ2-1, is DTGVSQNPRHKITKRGQNVTFRCDPISEHNRLYWYRQTLGQGPEFLTYFQNEAQLEKSRLLSDRFSAERPKGSFSTLEIQRTEQGDSAMYLCASSSLRGRGGEQFFGPGTRLTVL.

The rearrangement links TRBV5-1 to TRBJ2-1; possibly TRBD2 for D (5 bases). The germline gives CDR1 SGHRS, CDR2 YFSETQ. CDR3 size: 13 residues. V lost 4 bases and J 6 bases, leaving 11 bases between the germline ends. Here the CDR3 DNA reads TGCGCCAGCAGCGAAATACGGGGCAATGAGCAGTTCTTC. This encodes CASSEIRGNEQFF.

This sequence joins TRBV24-1 and TRBJ2-2; possible D gene TRBD1, 5 bases. The CDR3 totals 14 residues. V gave up 6 bases and J gave up 4 bases, with 11 bases separating them. Germline lookup yields CDR1 KGHDR and CDR2 SFDVKD. The CDR3 here is CATSPGFFTGELFF. DNA for the CDR3: TGTGCCACCAGTCCAGGGTTTTTCACCGGGGAGCTGTTTTTT.

V and J are TRBV27 and TRBJ1-6; D is unclear. The CDR3 is 16 residues long. Germline V lookup: CDR1 MNHEY, CDR2 SMNVEV (reference sequence). The V end was cut by 1 base, the J end by 9 bases, with 16 bases between. The CDR3 reads CASSLLAGRTRSPLHF. CDR3 coding DNA: TGTGCCAGCAGTTTATTAGCCGGCAGAACCCGTTCACCCCTCCACTTT.

This chain links TRBV10-2 with TRBJ2-5, with D perhaps matching TRBD1 (5 bases). V was trimmed by 3 bases and J by 2 bases, leaving 10 bases between them. The CDR3 consists of 14 residues. Germline V gene data show CDR1 as WSHSY and CDR2 as SAAADI. The CDR3 DNA reads TGCGCCAGCAGTGAACAGGTCGCACAAGAGACCCAGTACTTC. Residues: CASSEQVAQETQYF.

The chain joins TRBV9 to TRBJ1-1; D gene ambiguous. Germline CDR1 is SGDLS and CDR2 is YYNGEE. The CDR3 has 14 amino acids. V lost 0 bases, J lost 6 bases, and 12 bases lay in between. CDR3 bases: TGTGCCAGCAGCGTAGAGCCCATGAGGCCTGAAGCTTTCTTT. Amino acid sequence: CASSVEPMRPEAFF.

This clonotype was detected only a few times. The junction and the germline gene differ at one end; a read error may be behind it. The V gene is TRBV6-5, the J gene TRBJ2-1; tentatively, D is TRBD2 (7 bases). The CDR3 extends over 14 amino acids. Germline values: CDR1 MNHEY, CDR2 SVGAGI. The CDR3 protein is CASSYSKFGGPRVF. CDR3 DNA: TGTGCCAGCAGTTACTCGAAGTTCGGGGGGCCCAGAGTCTTC.

As for this clonotype: The junction does not match germline at one end; this may be a read error. The chain recombines TRBV9 with TRBJ2-1; D uncertain. The V gene's germline CDR1 is SGDLS and CDR2 YYNGEE. The CDR3 runs 13 residues. The DNA for the CDR3 is TGTGCCAGCAGCGCCGCTCCCTGGAATGGGCAGTTCTTC. Its translation is CASSAAPWNGQFF.

The chain recombines TRBV20-1 with TRBJ2-3, with D perhaps matching TRBD2 (5 bases). The CDR3 contains 16 residues. Looked up from germline, CDR1 is DFQATT and CDR2 is SNEGSKA (reference sequence). The V end lost 3 bases, the J end lost 2 bases, and 18 bases lay between the germline ends. CDR3 residues: CSARPQFGEITDTQYF. In DNA, the CDR3 is TGCAGTGCTAGGCCTCAGTTCGGGGAAATCACAGATACGCAGTATTTT.

There are a few counts of this clonotype. The V and J genes are TRBV5-6 and TRBJ1-5; TRBD1 aligns across 12 bases. Germline CDR1 reads SGHDT; CDR2 reads YYEEEE. CDR3 length equals 13 residues. The junction had 3 bases not matched to a gene; V was cut back by 7 bases and J by 7 bases. CDR3 in amino acids: CASGTGGDQPQHF. In DNA, the CDR3 is TGTGCCAGCGGGACAGGGGGCGACCAGCCCCAGCATTTT.

The V and J genes are TRBV24-1 and TRBJ2-3, with D uncertain. Trimming took off 5 bases at V and 1 base at J, with 9 bases between the two ends. From germline, CDR1 is KGHDR and CDR2 SFDVKD. This CDR3 has 14 residues. This CDR3 is CATSALRGTDTQYF. CDR3 coding DNA: TGTGCCACCAGTGCCTTGCGCGGCACAGATACGCAGTATTTT.

CDR3 protein: CASSESRTGGYEQFF. CDR3 coding DNA: TGTGCCAGCAGTGAATCCCGTACAGGGGGCTATGAGCAGTTCTTC. This chain uses TRBV25-1 with TRBJ2-1, with 9 bases that match TRBD1. Germline V gene sequence: CDR1 MGHDK, CDR2 SYGVNS. V was pared by 1 base and J by 8 bases, with 6 bases of the junction left unmatched. The CDR3 length is 15 residues.

The chain has TRBV6-2 or TRBV6-3 and TRBJ1-5; 11 bases line up with TRBD1. After removal of 10 bases from V and 7 bases from J, the junction contained 12 bases not matched to a gene. Germline V lookup: CDR1 MNHEY, CDR2 SVGEGT. There are 15 residues in the CDR3. The CDR3 nucleotides are TGTGCCACCGAAACGAGGGACAGGGGGTGGCAGCCCCAGCATTTT. Residues: CATETRDRGWQPQHF.